This T cell receptor beta chain is drawn from a study of OX40 agonist ivuxolimab in advanced cancers. Germline loops: CDR1 MNHEY, CDR2 SMNVEV (reference sequence). CDR3 size: 14 residues. V was pared by 3 bases and J by 4 bases, with 2 bases of the junction left unmatched. Only in-frame clones appear in the TCRdb table, and some are missing; sequencing was by immunoSEQ multiplex PCR. The table records more than 95,000 clones, 90% to 95% of them present only once. The count of this clone is one. Material: CD4+ or CD8+ T cells sorted from blood, obtained in a trial of the OX40 agonist ivuxolimab. This chain joins TRBV27 and TRBJ2-3; TRBD1 agrees at 9 bases. The TCR was taken from an adult with an advanced solid tumor such as melanoma, head and neck, liver or kidney cancer. The CDR3 DNA sequence: TGTGCCAGCAGTTTGGGGACAGGGTCAGATACGCAGTATTTT. It translates to CASSLGTGSDTQYF.